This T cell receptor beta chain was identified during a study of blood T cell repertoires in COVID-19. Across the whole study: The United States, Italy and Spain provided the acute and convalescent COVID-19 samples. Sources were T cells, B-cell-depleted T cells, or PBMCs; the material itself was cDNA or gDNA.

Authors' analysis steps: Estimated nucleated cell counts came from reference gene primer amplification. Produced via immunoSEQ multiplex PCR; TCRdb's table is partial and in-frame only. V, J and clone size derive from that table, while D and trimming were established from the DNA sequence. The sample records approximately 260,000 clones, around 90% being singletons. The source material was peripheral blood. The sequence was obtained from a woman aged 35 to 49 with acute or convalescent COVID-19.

The CDR3 DNA follows: TGTGCCAGCAGCTTAGCTCTCGCGGGACAGGGGGCACGTAACACTGAAGCTTTCTTT. It translates to CASSLALAGQGARNTEAFF. This chain connects TRBV7-8 to TRBJ1-1; 12 bases align to TRBD1. The CDR3 spans 19 residues. Germline V lookup: CDR1 SGHVS, CDR2 FQNEAQ. Trimming removed 0 bases from V and 2 bases from J; junction bases left unmatched: 10.